The clone carrying this T cell receptor (beta chain) is a singleton in its sample. The sample originates from a study of blood T cell repertoires in COVID-19. About the research overall: From T cells, B-cell-depleted T cells, or PBMCs came the material, which was cDNA or gDNA.

Trimming cost V 0 bases and J 6 bases, with 10 bases left between them. The CDR3 runs 14 residues. In germline, CDR1 is SGDLS, CDR2 YYNGEE. TCRdb's copy holds only in-frame clones and misses some; the assay was immunoSEQ multiplex PCR. This table has fewer than 45,000 clones, approximately 84% appearing once. The chain is built from TRBV9 and TRBJ2-1; D uncertain. The TCR was taken from a human donor in a cohort sampled during active COVID-19. Sequencing used peripheral blood. The CDR3 coding sequence is TGTGCCAGCAGCGTAGGTAGTTCTCTCAATGAGCAGTTCTTC. Amino acids: CASSVGSSLNEQFF.